These 22 T cell receptor beta chains were all obtained from the same sample, sequenced in a study of T cells in Graves' hyperthyroidism and ophthalmopathy. Amplification yielded TCR beta CDR3 regions, with RNA transcripts as the source. A set of HTBI primers served as the primers for a first-round RT-PCR of the TCR CDR3. Each CDR3 protein is one row after TCRdb ran MiXCR on the multiplex PCR reads. Of under 700,000 distinct CDR3 sequences listed, about 45% are singletons. Sequences were obtained from peripheral blood or thyroid tissue (not recorded which). All receptors derive from a young woman with Graves' hyperthyroidism.

This clonotype came up once. This may be a read error: a much more frequent sequence differs by one nucleotide. The V call is TRBV7-2, the J call TRBJ2-7; D is uncertain. Trimming removed 6 bases at V and 2 bases at J, with 11 bases between. Germline values: CDR1 SGHTA, CDR2 FQGNSA. The CDR3 covers 13 residues. The CDR3 region is CASSRTQAYEQYF. The CDR3 coding sequence is TGTGCCAGCAGTCGGACCCAGGCCTACGAGCAGTACTTC.

The chain employs TRBV10-3 and TRBJ1-5, with a weak D call TRBD1 (5 bases). CDR1 ENHRY and CDR2 SYGVKD come from the germline V gene. Trimming stripped 10 bases from V and 0 bases from J, with 16 bases between. The CDR3 has 15 residues. CDR3 region: CASIPQEHSNQPQHF. CDR3 in DNA: TGTGCCAGCATCCCACAGGAGCATAGCAATCAGCCCCAGCATTTT.

As concerns this clonotype: One end of the junction is discordant with germline, which a read error may explain. V usage is TRBV11-2 and J usage is TRBJ2-7, with D perhaps assigned TRBD1 or TRBD2 (5 bases each). The CDR3 is 11 residues long. Germline V lookup: CDR1 SGHAT, CDR2 FQNNGV. The CDR3: CASSFLGEQCF. The CDR3, as DNA: TGTGCCAGCAGCTTTCTGGGGGAGCAGTGCTTC.

V gene TRBV6-6 combines with J gene TRBJ2-7, with TRBD2 identical over 9 bases. J was trimmed by 4 bases and V by 2 bases; bases with no gene match: 6. The CDR3 loop spans 15 amino acids. CDR1 MNHNY and CDR2 SVGAGI come from the germline V gene (reference sequence). CDR3 in DNA: TGTGCCAGCAGTTACCTCGACAGCGGGAGGTACGAGCAGTACTTC. Protein sequence: CASSYLDSGRYEQYF.

This sequence joins TRBV7-2 and TRBJ2-7; D may be TRBD1 (6 bases). The germline V gene has CDR1 SGHTA and CDR2 FQGNSA. V lost 4 bases and J lost 2, with 9 bases in between. The CDR3 totals 13 residues. CDR3 sequence (DNA): TGTGCCAGCAGCTCCAGGACAGCCTACGAGCAGTACTTC. It specifies CASSSRTAYEQYF.

The chain combines TRBV7-2 with TRBJ1-2; 8 bases fit TRBD1. CDR1 is SGHTA and CDR2 is FQGNSA in the germline V gene. The trim removed 10 bases at V and 6 bases at J, leaving 7 bases unmatched. This CDR3 region has 12 residues. The CDR3 loop is CATGTGKDGYTF. The DNA of the CDR3 is TGTGCCACCGGGACAGGAAAGGATGGCTACACCTTC. The full variable domain, its missing parts supplied by reference TRBV7-2 and TRBJ1-2, is GAGVSQSPSNKVTEKGKDVELRCDPISGHTALYWYRQSLGQGLEFLIYFQGNSAPDKSGLPSDRFSAERTGGSVSTLTIQRTQQEDSAVYLCATGTGKDGYTFGSGTRLTVV.

This clonotype appeared a few times. J is TRBJ1-5 and V is TRBV7-2; perhaps TRBD1 as D (6 bases). The CDR3 runs 16 residues. The ends were cut back, 1 base at V and 7 bases at J, with 17 bases in the middle. Germline CDR1 SGHTA, CDR2 FQGNSA. The CDR3 protein is CASSLDLTGGGQPQHF. Written as DNA, the CDR3 is TGTGCCAGCAGCTTAGATCTGACAGGAGGCGGGCAGCCCCAGCATTTT.

Only a few counts were recorded for this clonotype. The rearrangement uses TRBV5-1 and TRBJ2-7; D might be TRBD2 (5 bases). This CDR3 comprises 15 residues. The germline gives CDR1 SGHRS, CDR2 YFSETQ. The ends were cut back, 0 bases at V and 4 bases at J, with 14 bases in the middle. CDR3 in DNA: TGCGCCAGCAGCTTGGTACTAGGCGGGCCGTACGAGCAGTACTTC. It specifies CASSLVLGGPYEQYF.

The chain uses TRBV7-9 and TRBJ1-2; possibly TRBD1 for D (5 bases). The germline CDR1 and CDR2 sequences are SEHNR and FQNEAQ (reference sequence). The CDR3 has 13 residues. Trimming took 3 bases from V and 4 from J, leaving 9 bases between them. The CDR3 loop reads CASSFREGYGYTF. In nucleotides, the CDR3 is TGTGCCAGCAGCTTCAGGGAGGGCTATGGCTACACCTTC. Using reference TRBV7-9 and TRBJ1-2 for the parts outside the CDR3, the full variable domain is DTGVSQNPRHKITKRGQNVTFRCDPISEHNRLYWYRQTLGQGPEFLTYFQNEAQLEKSRLLSDRFSAERPKGSFSTLEIQRTEQGDSAMYLCASSFREGYGYTFGSGTRLTVV.

The chain has TRBV2 and TRBJ1-5; 8 nucleotides line up with TRBD1. CDR3 length equals 12 residues. CDR1 and CDR2 from the germline V gene are SNHLY and FYNNEI. J was trimmed by 5 bases and V by 6 bases; bases with no gene match: 0. The CDR3, as DNA: TGTGCCAGCAGGGACAGGGATCAGCCCCAGCATTTT. Translated, it gives CASRDRDQPQHF.

This clonotype was seen many times. This rearrangement joins TRBV10-3 to TRBJ2-7; 8 bases fit TRBD2. CDR1 and CDR2 from the germline V gene are ENHRY and SYGVKD. The ends lost 7 bases at V and 0 bases at J; junction bases unmatched: 5. This CDR3 has 14 residues. CDR3 bases: TGTGCCATCAAGGGGGGGACTAGCTCCTACGAGCAGTACTTC. Protein product: CAIKGGTSSYEQYF.

The chain carries TRBV6-6 and TRBJ1-5, with D possibly being TRBD1 (6 bases). With 3 bases removed from V and 5 bases from J, the gap between germline ends came to 11 bases. There are 14 residues in the CDR3. From germline, CDR1 is MNHNY and CDR2 SVGAGI (reference sequence). The CDR3 region has the DNA TGTGCCAGCAGTTATTCAGGGGCCCATCAGCCCCAGCATTTT. This sequence encodes CASSYSGAHQPQHF.

This clonotype was counted a few times. The genes are TRBV20-1 and TRBJ1-1; no firm D call. Trimming took off 6 bases at V and 0 bases at J, with 11 bases between the two ends. CDR1 is DFQATT and CDR2 is SNEGSKA in the germline V gene (reference sequence). The length of the CDR3 is 13 residues. In DNA form, the CDR3 reads TGCAGTGCGCCTGGTGAAGTGAACACTGAAGCTTTCTTT. This encodes CSAPGEVNTEAFF.

This clonotype has only a few counts. The chain has TRBV7-2 and TRBJ1-5; the D gene is possibly TRBD1 (5 bases). The CDR3 loop spans 16 amino acids. The germline gives CDR1 SGHTA, CDR2 FQGNSA. V lost 3 bases and J 4 bases, leaving 16 bases between the germline ends. The DNA of the CDR3 is TGTGCCAGCAGCTTCAAGGGGCACGGGAAAAATCAGCCCCAGCATTTT. It encodes CASSFKGHGKNQPQHF.

The chain is built from TRBV2 and TRBJ1-1; tentative D call: TRBD1 (6 bases). The CDR3 consists of 15 residues. Germline CDR1 SNHLY, CDR2 FYNNEI. Trimming cost V 6 bases and J 7 bases, with 21 bases left between them. Here the CDR3 DNA reads TGTGCCAGCAGCTCGAGAGGGGGGGGCAGTCTTGAAGCTTTCTTT. Translation gives CASSSRGGGSLEAFF.

The chain combines TRBV7-9 with TRBJ1-3; 7 nucleotides agree with TRBD1. Germline V CDR1 and CDR2: SEHNR, FQNEAQ (reference sequence). CDR3 length: 15 amino acids. Trimming removed 3 bases from V and 2 bases from J; junction bases left unmatched: 4. The CDR3 coding sequence is TGTGCCAGCAGCTTCGACAGGGACACTGGAAACACCATATATTTT. Its translation is CASSFDRDTGNTIYF.

This clonotype was seen at least ten times. The CDR3 nucleotides are TGTGCCAGCAGCTTAAGGACAGCCAGCTCTGGAAACACCATATATTTT. This translates into CASSLRTASSGNTIYF. The gene calls are TRBV7-2 and TRBJ1-3, with TRBD1 as a possible D gene (6 bases). The length of the CDR3 is 16 residues. Per germline, CDR1 SGHTA and CDR2 FQGNSA. V was cut by 2 bases and J by 0 bases, with 11 bases left in between.

Of note for this clonotype: A read error may produce the germline difference seen at one junction end. The gene calls are TRBV7-6 and TRBJ2-2; D is unresolved. From germline, CDR1 is SGHVS and CDR2 FNYEAQ. The CDR3 has 14 amino acids. The DNA for the CDR3 is TGCGCCAGCAGCCAAGAGAAGAACACCGGGGAGCTGTTTTTT. The encoded protein is CASSQEKNTGELFF.

This clonotype occurred many times. The chain joins TRBV24-1 to TRBJ2-7, with a tentative D call TRBD1 (5 bases). In germline, CDR1 is KGHDR, CDR2 SFDVKD. The CDR3 has 16 residues. Trimming took 5 bases from V and 3 from J, leaving 19 bases between them. The CDR3 region is CATSGPNQGGLYEQYF. The CDR3 region has the DNA TGTGCCACCAGTGGCCCCAACCAGGGTGGTCTCTACGAGCAGTACTTC.

This clonotype was seen ten or more times. The chain joins TRBV2 to TRBJ2-5; D is undetermined. The CDR3 has 12 amino acids. Per germline, CDR1 SNHLY and CDR2 FYNNEI. The V and J ends lost 10 bases and 4 bases respectively, with 13 bases between them. The CDR3 DNA sequence: TGTGCCACTACCTCGACGGGAGAGACCCAGTACTTC. Its translation is CATTSTGETQYF.

The V and J genes are TRBV7-3 and TRBJ2-7; the match to TRBD1 covers 10 bases. Losses at the gene ends were 4 bases for V and 5 bases for J; bases not matched to a gene: 5. The CDR3 runs 14 residues. The germline V gene encodes CDR1 SGHTA and CDR2 FQGTGA. The DNA of the CDR3 is TGTGCCAGCAGCTCCAGGGACAGGGGCCACGAGCAGTACTTC. It codes for CASSSRDRGHEQYF.

The rearrangement links TRBV7-2 to TRBJ1-4; D possibly corresponds to TRBD1 (6 bases). Looked up from germline, CDR1 is SGHTA and CDR2 is FQGNSA. V was shortened by 4 bases and J by 5 bases, with 11 bases between the two germline ends. This CDR3 spans 14 amino acids. The CDR3 nucleotides are TGTGCCAGCAGCTCCGGGACATGGAATGAAAAACTGTTTTTT. Translated: CASSSGTWNEKLFF. Full variable domain (rest looked up from reference TRBV7-2 and TRBJ1-4): GAGVSQSPSNKVTEKGKDVELRCDPISGHTALYWYRQSLGQGLEFLIYFQGNSAPDKSGLPSDRFSAERTGGSVSTLTIQRTQQEDSAVYLCASSSGTWNEKLFFGSGTQLSVL.